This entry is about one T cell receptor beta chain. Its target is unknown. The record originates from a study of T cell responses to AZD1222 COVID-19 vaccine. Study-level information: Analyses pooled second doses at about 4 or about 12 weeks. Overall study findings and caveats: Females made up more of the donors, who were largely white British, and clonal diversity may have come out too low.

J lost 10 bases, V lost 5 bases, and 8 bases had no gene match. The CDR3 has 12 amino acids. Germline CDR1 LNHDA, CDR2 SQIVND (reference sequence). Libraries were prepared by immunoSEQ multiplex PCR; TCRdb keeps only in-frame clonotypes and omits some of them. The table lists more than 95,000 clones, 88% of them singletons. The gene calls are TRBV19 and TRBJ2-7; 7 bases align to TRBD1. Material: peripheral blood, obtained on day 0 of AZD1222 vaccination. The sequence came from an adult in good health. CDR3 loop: CASSHLRDSQYF. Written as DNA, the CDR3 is TGTGCCAGTAGTCATCTTCGGGACAGTCAGTACTTC.